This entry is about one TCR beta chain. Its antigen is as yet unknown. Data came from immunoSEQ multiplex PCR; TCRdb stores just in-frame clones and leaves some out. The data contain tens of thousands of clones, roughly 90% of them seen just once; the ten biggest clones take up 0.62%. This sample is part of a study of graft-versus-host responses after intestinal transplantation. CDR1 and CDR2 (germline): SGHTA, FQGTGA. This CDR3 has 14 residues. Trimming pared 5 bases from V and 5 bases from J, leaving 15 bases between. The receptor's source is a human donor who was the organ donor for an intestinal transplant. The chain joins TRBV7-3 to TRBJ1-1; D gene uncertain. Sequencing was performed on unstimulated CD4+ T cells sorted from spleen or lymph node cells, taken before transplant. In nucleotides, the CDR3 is TGTGCCAGCAGCCCTCGGGGAGGGAGAACTGAAGCTTTCTTT. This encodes CASSPRGGRTEAFF.